These 3 T cell receptor beta chains share one sample of origin, sequenced in a study of CD8 T cells in ankylosing spondylitis. MiXCR, run by TCRdb on the 5' RACE reads, gives a single entry per CDR3 protein. This repertoire shows more than 150,000 distinct CDR3 sequences, roughly 20% found once; its top ten account for about 4.3%. Sequencing used blood, either unsorted or a sorted T cell fraction (not recorded which). The receptor set was obtained from a male donor aged 10 to 30 with ankylosing spondylitis or in good health (not recorded which).

Ten or more counts support this clonotype. CDR3 loop: CATSPPTSTDTQYF. The CDR3 bases are TGTGCCACCAGCCCGCCGACTAGCACAGATACGCAGTATTTT. The chain employs TRBV24-1 and TRBJ2-3; D not certain. V was clipped by 7 bases and J by 0 bases, with 10 bases between them. In germline, CDR1 is KGHDR, CDR2 SFDVKD. There are 14 residues in the CDR3.

This clonotype appeared many times. The gene calls are TRBV12-3 or TRBV12-4 and TRBJ1-6, with a tentative D call TRBD1 (5 bases). Trimming took off 6 bases at V and 8 bases at J, with 14 bases between the two ends. The CDR3 is 14 residues long. The CDR3 loop is CASSPTRDHSPLHF. The CDR3 DNA is TGTGCCAGCAGCCCAACCCGGGACCATTCACCCCTCCACTTT.

This clonotype was observed many times. The V and J genes are TRBV10-3 and TRBJ2-7, with no clear D. Between the trimmed V and J ends, which lost 6 bases and 0 bases, there was a span of 12 bases. The length of the CDR3 is 14 residues. Germline loops: CDR1 ENHRY, CDR2 SYGVKD. The CDR3 is CAISPGGYSYEQYV. CDR3 DNA: TGTGCCATCAGCCCAGGCGGCTACTCCTACGAGCAGTACGTC.